The clone carrying this T cell receptor (beta chain) has ten or more counts. The antigen remains undetermined. Library preparation (for TCRbeta) was performed with unique molecular identifiers. Each CDR3 protein gets one entry after TCRdb re-called the PCR reads with MiXCR. The table has about 260,000 distinct CDR3 sequences, roughly 10% seen once; the top ten hold 20% to 25%. Germline V gene data show CDR1 as MNHEY and CDR2 as SMNVEV (reference sequence). This CDR3 comprises 15 residues. V was pared by 5 bases and J by 8 bases, with 18 bases between. The sample is drawn from a study of T-cell reconstitution after alpha-beta-depleted transplantation in children. Study-level points and caveats: There were reportedly several hundred expanded graft clones from which alpha-beta T cells came about two months after transplant. Among T cells one year after transplant, newly produced cells accounted for most counts and diversity. Several patients had high TCRbeta diversity at day 60; it came from surviving recipient T cells and thymic progenitors.

Specimen: peripheral blood, collected 180 days after TCRalphabeta/CD19-depleted stem cell transplant. This chain connects TRBV27 to TRBJ1-4; D uncertain. The receptor's source is a male patient between 2 and 10 years old who had a stem cell transplant for chronic granulomatous disease, so the T cells may come from the graft donor. As DNA, the CDR3 is TGTGCCAGCAGTGAGACGAGGCAGGTGGGAGAAAAACTGTTTTTT. This translates into CASSETRQVGEKLFF.